Following are 8 T cell receptor beta chains from one sample sequenced in a study of blood T cell repertoires in COVID-19. TCRdb's table, derived via immunoSEQ multiplex PCR, lists solely in-frame clones and lacks some. The sample yields 310,000 or so clones, approximately 93% seen once. Material: peripheral blood. These receptor sequences come from a woman in her 30s with COVID-19, enrolled during active disease.

V gene TRBV7-9 combines with J gene TRBJ1-1, with no clear D. There are 14 residues in the CDR3. V lost 0 bases, J lost 4 bases, and 9 bases lay in between. Germline values: CDR1 SEHNR, CDR2 FQNEAQ (reference sequence). This chain's CDR3 is CASSLAVGVTEAFF. The CDR3 DNA is TGTGCCAGCAGCTTAGCCGTCGGAGTCACTGAAGCTTTCTTT.

The CDR3: CASSSGTYEQYF. The CDR3 DNA is TGTGCCAGCAGCTCCGGGACTTACGAGCAGTACTTC. The rearrangement links TRBV13 to TRBJ2-7; the D gene is possibly TRBD2 (6 bases). The CDR3 runs to 12 residues. The germline V gene has CDR1 PRHDT and CDR2 FYEKMQ (reference sequence). The V end lost 4 bases, the J end lost 4 bases, and 8 bases lay between the germline ends.

The chain combines TRBV28 with TRBJ2-5; no definite D call. CDR3 length equals 14 residues. Germline CDR1 reads MDHEN; CDR2 reads SYDVKM. V lost 3 bases, J lost 8 bases, and 16 bases lay in between. Written as DNA, the CDR3 is TGTGCCAGCAGTTTGCCCTCCACGTTAGAAACCCAGTACTTC. Protein: CASSLPSTLETQYF.

The chain carries TRBV3-1 (or the pseudogene TRBV3-2) and TRBJ2-7; D is uncertain. Looked up from germline, CDR1 is LGHDT and CDR2 is YNNKEL (reference sequence). The CDR3 contains 14 residues. V lost 4 bases and J lost 4, with 14 bases in between. The chain's CDR3 is CASSPGWPFYEQYF. The CDR3 DNA reads as TGTGCCAGCAGCCCAGGATGGCCTTTTTACGAGCAGTACTTC.

The CDR3 nucleotides read TGTGCCACGGCGGGGGGCTACAATGAGCAGTTCTTC. This gives the protein CATAGGYNEQFF. The chain combines TRBV24-1 with TRBJ2-1, with TRBD2 matching 8 bases. Germline loops: CDR1 KGHDR, CDR2 SFDVKD. The V and J ends lost 10 bases and 3 bases, in that order; junction bases with no gene match: 1. The CDR3 consists of 12 residues.

Details on this clone: The sample contains more than one DNA sequence encoding this CDR3. This rearrangement joins TRBV19 to TRBJ1-1, with D uncertain. Germline CDR1 reads LNHDA; CDR2 reads SQIVND (reference sequence). Between the trimmed V and J ends, which lost 1 base and 1 base, there was a span of 10 bases. The CDR3 runs to 15 residues. The CDR3 DNA reads as TGTGCCAGTAGTATAGGAGGCCAGCAGAACACTGAAGCTTTCTTT. It encodes CASSIGGQQNTEAFF.

This chain uses TRBV25-1 with TRBJ2-3; D is undetermined. V was trimmed by 4 bases and J by 0 bases, leaving 11 bases between them. CDR1 is MGHDK, CDR2 SYGVNS, per germline. CDR3 length equals 15 residues. The CDR3 DNA is TGTGCCAGCAGTGGACTTTATTCTAGCACAGATACGCAGTATTTT. Translating it yields CASSGLYSSTDTQYF.

The genes are TRBV7-9 and TRBJ2-1; 10 bases fit TRBD2. V shed 0 bases, J shed 4 bases, and the junction held 6 bases outside the gene matches. Germline V lookup: CDR1 SEHNR, CDR2 FQNEAQ (reference sequence). The CDR3 runs to 17 residues. DNA for the CDR3: TGTGCCAGCAGCTTAGCCCTAGCGGGAGCCGGGTACAATGAGCAGTTCTTC. It is translated as CASSLALAGAGYNEQFF.